The present entry profiles one TCR beta chain with its context. The data are from a study of OX40 agonist ivuxolimab in advanced cancers. Using immunoSEQ multiplex PCR, the repertoire was profiled, and TCRdb retains in-frame clones only, with some absent. The sample contains some 77,000 clones, 85% to 95% of which appear only once. The ends were cut back, 0 bases at V and 4 bases at J, with 12 bases in the middle. Germline CDR1 is SGHRS and CDR2 is YFSETQ. The CDR3 consists of 15 residues. Patients who had autoimmune disease history or got systemic immunosuppression were left out. Specimen: CD4+ or CD8+ T cells sorted from blood, collected in a trial of the OX40 agonist ivuxolimab. The sequence was collected from an adult with an advanced solid tumor such as melanoma, head and neck, liver or kidney cancer. This chain links TRBV5-1 with TRBJ2-3; possible D gene TRBD2, 5 bases. CDR3 residues: CASSLGREGSDTQYF. The CDR3 coding sequence is TGCGCCAGCAGCTTGGGCCGGGAAGGCTCAGATACGCAGTATTTT.